The TCR beta chain described here comes from a study of shared clonotypes between healthy human individuals. CDR3 length equals 14 residues. With V trimmed by 5 bases and J by 5 bases, 10 bases remained unmatched. Germline values: CDR1 SQVTM, CDR2 ANQGSEA. An even split of each subset's genomic DNA across several immunoSEQ plates was performed. Using immunoSEQ multiplex PCR, the repertoire was profiled, and TCRdb retains in-frame clones only, with some absent. The sample has a few million clones, approximately 90% seen once. Sample: naive CD4+ T cells sorted from blood. The subset is: CD45RA+ positively selected. The receptor was isolated from a man between 18 and 29 years old in good health. This chain links TRBV29-1 with TRBJ2-7; 9 bases fit TRBD2. The CDR3 DNA follows: TGCAGCGTTACCCCCGAAACTAGCGGGCACGAGCAGTACTTC. Its translation: CSVTPETSGHEQYF.